Below, one TCR beta chain is given with its context. Vbeta (60) and Jbeta (13) primers were used in the PCR. Method: immunoSEQ multiplex PCR; TCRdb's copy keeps in-frame clones and lacks some. The table has 150,000 or so clones, around 77% seen once. This sample is drawn from a study of cytomegalovirus exposure and HLA in healthy donors. Germline CDR1 MNHEY, CDR2 SMNVEV (reference sequence). J lost 2 bases, V lost 3 bases, and 6 bases had no gene match. There are 15 residues in the CDR3. The TCR was taken from a male donor in good health and CMV-seropositive. Material: PBMCs. The chain carries TRBV27 and TRBJ1-1, with 7 bases identical to TRBD1. The CDR3: CASSFDRVANTEAFF. CDR3 nucleotides: TGTGCCAGCAGTTTCGACAGGGTAGCCAACACTGAAGCTTTCTTT.